This passage covers 12 T cell receptor beta chains from one sample sequenced in a study of blood T cell repertoires in COVID-19. Repertoires were generated with immunoSEQ multiplex PCR, while TCRdb's copy carries only in-frame clones and drops some. The sample contains roughly 130,000 clones, approximately 89% of which appear only once. What was sequenced was peripheral blood. The receptors shown here come from a woman aged 55-69 years with acute or convalescent COVID-19.

The gene calls are TRBV5-4 and TRBJ2-3, with no clear D. The CDR3 consists of 15 residues. With 0 bases removed from V and 0 bases from J, the gap between germline ends came to 8 bases. From germline, CDR1 is SGHNT and CDR2 YYREEE (reference sequence). The chain's CDR3 is CASSLAAASTDTQYF. CDR3 DNA: TGTGCCAGCAGCTTGGCGGCGGCCAGCACAGATACGCAGTATTTT. The variable domain in full, with the rest retrieved from reference TRBV5-4 and TRBJ2-3, is ETGVTQSPTHLIKTRGQQVTLRCSSQSGHNTVSWYQQALGQGPQFIFQYYREEENGRGNFPPRFSGLQFPNYSSELNVNALELDDSALYLCASSLAAASTDTQYFGPGTRLTVL.

This chain uses TRBV21-1 with TRBJ1-3; TRBD1 is taken as the D call from the table, unchecked against the DNA. TRBV21-1 is listed as a pseudogene. The CDR3 totals 16 residues. CDR3 region: CARKRQATVGGNTIYF. The DNA for the CDR3 is TGTGCCAGGAAGAGACAGGCCACCGTAGGCGGAAACACCATATATTTT.

V is TRBV29-1 and J is TRBJ2-5; 8 bases are shared with TRBD1. Trimming removed 7 bases from V and 9 bases from J; junction bases left unmatched: 13. CDR1 is SQVTM and CDR2 is ANQGSEA in the germline V gene. This CDR3 contains 13 residues. The CDR3 reads CSDSGQGQGAQYF. CDR3 sequence (DNA): TGCAGCGACTCCGGACAGGGCCAGGGGGCCCAGTACTTC.

The chain is built from TRBV5-5 and TRBJ2-1; 8 bases match TRBD2. This CDR3 is built from 13 residues. Unmatched junction bases numbered 7, after V lost 6 bases and J lost 8 bases. Germline V gene lookup returns CDR1 SGHKS and CDR2 YYEKEE (reference sequence). CDR3 bases: TGTGCCAGCACTCCGGGACTAGATTATGAGCAGTTCTTC. Encoded protein: CASTPGLDYEQFF.

This sequence joins TRBV3-1 (or the pseudogene TRBV3-2) and TRBJ2-2, with D possibly being TRBD1 (6 bases). The CDR3 extends over 13 amino acids. V shed 4 bases and J shed 5 bases, with 8 bases lying between them. Germline values: CDR1 LGHDT, CDR2 YNNKEL (reference sequence). The CDR3: CASSPGTTGELFF. CDR3 nucleotides: TGTGCCAGCAGCCCAGGGACAACCGGGGAGCTGTTTTTT.

Here the CDR3 reads CASSPGQPNQETQYF. CDR3 nucleotide sequence: TGCGCCAGCAGCCCAGGACAGCCCAACCAAGAGACCCAGTACTTC. The rearrangement uses TRBV5-1 and TRBJ2-5; D may be TRBD1 (6 bases). Germline V gene sequence: CDR1 SGHRS, CDR2 YFSETQ. The CDR3 loop spans 15 amino acids. V lost 4 bases to trimming and J lost 0 bases, with 13 bases between them.

The chain joins TRBV11-1 to TRBJ2-1; 7 bases are a match to TRBD2. Unmatched junction bases numbered 10, after V lost 3 bases and J lost 8 bases. Germline V gene lookup returns CDR1 SGHAT and CDR2 FQDESV (reference sequence). CDR3 length equals 15 residues. The chain's CDR3 is CASSFGGGPGYEQFF. For the CDR3, the DNA is TGTGCCAGCAGCTTCGGGGGAGGGCCGGGCTATGAGCAGTTCTTC.

This sequence joins TRBV2 and TRBJ2-7; TRBD1 agrees at 9 bases. The CDR3 is 15 amino acids. Germline V gene data show CDR1 as SNHLY and CDR2 as FYNNEI. The V and J ends lost 3 bases and 3 bases, in that order; junction bases with no gene match: 6. CDR3 in DNA: TGTGCCAGCAGTGACGCGAGACAGGGGGGCTACGAGCAGTACTTC. Protein sequence: CASSDARQGGYEQYF.

The genes are TRBV6-6 and TRBJ2-3; 12 nucleotides align to TRBD2. The CDR3 runs 15 residues. In germline, CDR1 is MNHNY, CDR2 SVGAGI (reference sequence). V lost 6 bases and J lost 5; bases outside the gene matches: 6. CDR3: CASRPATSGRDTQYF. The CDR3 DNA is TGTGCCAGCAGGCCAGCGACTAGCGGGAGAGATACGCAGTATTTT.

The chain is built from TRBV11-3 and TRBJ1-2, with 11 bases fitting TRBD1. The CDR3 spans 14 residues. CDR1 and CDR2 from the germline V gene are SGHNT and YENEEA. V trimming: 5 bases; J trimming: 4 bases; junction bases outside the gene matches: 3. Here the CDR3 DNA reads TGTGCCAGCAGCCGCGGACAGGGGGCCTATGGCTACACCTTC. It specifies CASSRGQGAYGYTF.

The V call is TRBV3-1 (or the pseudogene TRBV3-2), the J call TRBJ2-1, with D possibly TRBD2 on 6 matching bases. The V and J ends lost 0 bases and 8 bases respectively, with 17 bases between them. Looked up from germline, CDR1 is LGHDT and CDR2 is YNNKEL (reference sequence). This CDR3 is 16 amino acids long. The CDR3 reads CASSQDWDFNLDEQFF. CDR3 nucleotides: TGTGCCAGCAGCCAAGACTGGGACTTTAACTTGGATGAGCAGTTCTTC.

The V gene is TRBV28, the J gene TRBJ2-6, with a tentative D call TRBD2 (5 bases). The CDR3 is 15 amino acids. Germline V gene lookup returns CDR1 MDHEN and CDR2 SYDVKM. The V and J ends lost 7 bases and 3 bases respectively, with 13 bases between them. CDR3 protein: CASKLAGGGANVLTF. The CDR3 nucleotides read TGTGCCAGCAAACTCGCCGGAGGTGGGGCCAACGTCCTGACTTTC. The full variable domain, rest sourced from reference TRBV28 and TRBJ2-6, is DVKVTQSSRYLVKRTGEKVFLECVQDMDHENMFWYRQDPGLGLRLIYFSYDVKMKEKGDIPEGYSVSREKKERFSLILESASTNQTSMYLCASKLAGGGANVLTFGAGSRLTVL.